These 9 T cell receptor beta chains were sequenced from one sample in a study of T cells in tumors after PD-1 blockade (dated by TCRdb to 2018 to 2020). The method behind the library was the immunoSEQ multiplex PCR assay. The table comes from immuneACCESS by way of TCRdb, which keeps in-frame sequences with V and J called. Part of the clones is missing from these tables; in studies checked, under half for an unresolved V gene and the rest for unknown reasons. This sample has 4,000 to 6,000 clones in its table, and over 50% of those were observed once. The leading ten clones occupy approximately 31% of the sample. The time point label for this specimen denotes: before anti-PD-1 therapy. The sample here was tumor tissue, taken before anti-PD-1 treatment. The receptor source for this set is a human donor with cutaneous squamous cell carcinoma.

This chain connects TRBV5-1 to TRBJ2-1; 9 bases agree with TRBD1. Germline V gene data show CDR1 as SGHRS and CDR2 as YFSETQ. The length of the CDR3 is 15 residues. The trim removed 2 bases at V and 3 bases at J, leaving 3 bases unmatched. The CDR3 coding sequence is TGCGCCAGCAGCTTCGGACAGGGGTACTACAATGAGCAGTTCTTC. The encoded protein is CASSFGQGYYNEQFF.

The V call is TRBV5-6, the J call TRBJ2-1; TRBD2 matches at 8 bases. Trimming removed 2 bases from V and 4 bases from J; junction bases left unmatched: 5. The CDR3 has 15 residues. Germline loops: CDR1 SGHDT, CDR2 YYEEEE. The CDR3 region has the DNA TGTGCCAGCAGCTTCTTGCGGGGGGCATACAATGAGCAGTTCTTC. It is translated as CASSFLRGAYNEQFF.

Written as DNA, the CDR3 is TGTGCCAGCAGCCGCGCTAGGATGGAGAGGCGCACAGATACGCAGTATTTT. Translation gives CASSRARMERRTDTQYF. The chain employs TRBV7-9 and TRBJ2-3, with D unresolved. CDR3 size: 17 residues. Looked up from germline, CDR1 is SEHNR and CDR2 is FQNEAQ (reference sequence). V lost 5 bases and J 1 base, leaving 19 bases between the germline ends.

The gene calls are TRBV6-1 and TRBJ1-6, with 7 bases aligning to TRBD1. Trimming took 2 bases from V and 9 from J; bases not matched to a gene: 4. Germline CDR1 MNHNS, CDR2 SASEGT. The CDR3 covers 14 residues. The CDR3 protein is CASSERTGASPLHF. CDR3 DNA sequence: TGTGCCAGCAGTGAACGTACAGGGGCTTCACCCCTCCACTTT.

V is TRBV28 and J is TRBJ2-7; 9 nucleotides agree with TRBD1. The CDR3 totals 15 residues. The junction had 13 bases not matched to a gene; V was cut back by 5 bases and J by 8 bases. Germline V lookup: CDR1 MDHEN, CDR2 SYDVKM. The CDR3 DNA sequence: TGTGCCAGCAGTCCGGGACAGGGCAGAAGCGGCAAGCAGTACTTC. Translating gives CASSPGQGRSGKQYF.

The chain uses TRBV30 and TRBJ2-3; perhaps TRBD2 as D (6 bases). Deletions cut 0 bases from V and 9 bases from J, with 10 bases between. The germline V gene has CDR1 GTSNPN and CDR2 SVGIG (reference sequence). The CDR3 contains 12 residues. CDR3 bases: TGTGCCTGGAGTGTAGGCGGGAACACGCAGTATTTT. Protein sequence: CAWSVGGNTQYF.

The chain is built from TRBV11-3 and TRBJ2-1; D may be TRBD1 or TRBD2 (5 bases each). This CDR3 contains 14 residues. Germline V gene data show CDR1 as SGHNT and CDR2 as YENEEA. Between the trimmed V and J ends, which lost 1 base and 4 bases, there was a span of 8 bases. The CDR3 loop is CASSLGDEYNEQFF. The CDR3 bases are TGTGCCAGCAGCTTAGGGGACGAATACAATGAGCAGTTCTTC.

A few counts support this clone. The gene calls are TRBV6-5 and TRBJ1-1; TRBD1 matches at 7 bases. CDR3 length: 12 amino acids. Germline trimming cut 6 bases from V and 8 bases from J; bases unmatched to any gene: 6. Germline CDR1 is MNHEY and CDR2 is SVGAGI. This chain's CDR3 is CASSIGTAEAFF. In DNA form, the CDR3 reads TGTGCCAGCAGCATAGGGACAGCCGAAGCTTTCTTT.

The chain couples TRBV7-2 to TRBJ2-7; D not certain. The CDR3 runs 15 residues. Trimming pared 2 bases from V and 1 base from J, leaving 12 bases between. The germline V gene encodes CDR1 SGHTA and CDR2 FQGNSA. CDR3: CASSLFFSWSYEQYF. The CDR3 region has the DNA TGTGCCAGCAGCTTATTCTTCAGTTGGTCCTACGAGCAGTACTTC.